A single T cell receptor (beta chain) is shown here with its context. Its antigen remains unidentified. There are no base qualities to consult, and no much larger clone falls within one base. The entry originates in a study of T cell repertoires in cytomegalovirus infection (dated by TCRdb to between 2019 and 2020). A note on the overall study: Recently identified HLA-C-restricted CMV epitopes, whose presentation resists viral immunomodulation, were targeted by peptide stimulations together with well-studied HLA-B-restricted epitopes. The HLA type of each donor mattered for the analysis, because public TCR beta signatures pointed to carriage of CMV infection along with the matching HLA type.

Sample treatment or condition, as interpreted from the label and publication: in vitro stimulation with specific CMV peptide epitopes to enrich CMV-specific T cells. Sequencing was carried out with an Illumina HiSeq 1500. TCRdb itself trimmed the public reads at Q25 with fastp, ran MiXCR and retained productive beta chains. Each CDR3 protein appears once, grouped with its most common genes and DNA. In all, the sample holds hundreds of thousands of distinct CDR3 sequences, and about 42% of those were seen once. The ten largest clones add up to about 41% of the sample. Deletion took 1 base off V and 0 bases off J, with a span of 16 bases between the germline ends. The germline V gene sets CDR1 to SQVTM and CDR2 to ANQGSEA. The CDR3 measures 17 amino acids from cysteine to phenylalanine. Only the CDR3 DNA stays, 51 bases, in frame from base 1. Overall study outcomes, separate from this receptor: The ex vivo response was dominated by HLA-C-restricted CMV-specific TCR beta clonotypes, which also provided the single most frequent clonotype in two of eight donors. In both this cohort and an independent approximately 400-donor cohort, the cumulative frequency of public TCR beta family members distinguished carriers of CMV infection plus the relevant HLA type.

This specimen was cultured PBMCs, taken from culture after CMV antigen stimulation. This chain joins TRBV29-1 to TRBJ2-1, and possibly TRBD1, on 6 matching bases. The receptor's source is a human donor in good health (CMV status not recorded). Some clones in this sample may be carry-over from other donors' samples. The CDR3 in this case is CSVEVLQGISSYNEQFF. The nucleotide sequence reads TGCAGCGTTGAAGTTCTACAGGGAATCAGCTCCTACAATGAGCAGTTCTTC.